The following is a T cell receptor beta chain sequence with its context. The antigen is unknown. This entry belongs to a study of shared clonotypes between healthy human individuals. The CDR3 extends over 11 amino acids. The V segment lost 6 bases and the J segment 8 bases; nucleotides outside the gene matches: 3. Germline CDR1 is SNHLY and CDR2 is FYNNEI. Study-wide findings and caveats: Limited genetic and exposure-history diversity came from having few donors.

Using immunoSEQ multiplex PCR, the repertoire was profiled, and TCRdb retains in-frame clones only, with some absent. The sample lists over 400,000 clones, approximately 84% occurring once. Nashville, Tennessee was home to all donors, who were Caucasian adults. Samples left unsorted employed tens of millions of PBMCs for genomic DNA. Sample: PBMCs. This TCR was recovered from a woman aged 40 to 55 in good health. Some clones in this sample may be carry-over from other donors' samples. The V and J genes are TRBV2 and TRBJ1-1; 7 bases agree with TRBD1. In DNA form, the CDR3 reads TGTGCCAGCAGGACAGGGCCCGAAGCTTTCTTT. It yields the protein CASRTGPEAFF.